This TCR beta chain was captured by sequencing in a study of shared clonotypes between healthy human individuals. Study context: Three plates were used per donor for CD4 naive, three for CD4 memory, two for CD8 naive and one for CD8 memory. General study findings and limits: Blood was the only sampled material, and tissue repertoires likely differ.

In germline, CDR1 is SGHKS, CDR2 YYEKEE (reference sequence). This CDR3 is 13 amino acids long. Notes on this clone: Its target is unknown. A much larger clone differs from this one at a single base, so this may be a read error.

Generated by immunoSEQ multiplex PCR, the TCRdb table keeps only in-frame clones and is missing some. The table has around 980,000 clones, approximately 80% seen once; the top ten hold 0.5% to 0.65%. The sequence was obtained from a young man in good health. Some clones in this sample may be carry-over from other donors' samples. Specimen: memory CD4+ T cells from PBMCs. Stated subset: CD45RA-negative fraction. The chain carries TRBV5-5 and TRBJ1-5, with TRBD1 as a possible D gene (6 bases). In DNA, the CDR3 is TGTGCCAGCAGTTGGGACACGGAGGGGCCCCGGCATTTT. Amino acid sequence: CASSWDTEGPRHF.